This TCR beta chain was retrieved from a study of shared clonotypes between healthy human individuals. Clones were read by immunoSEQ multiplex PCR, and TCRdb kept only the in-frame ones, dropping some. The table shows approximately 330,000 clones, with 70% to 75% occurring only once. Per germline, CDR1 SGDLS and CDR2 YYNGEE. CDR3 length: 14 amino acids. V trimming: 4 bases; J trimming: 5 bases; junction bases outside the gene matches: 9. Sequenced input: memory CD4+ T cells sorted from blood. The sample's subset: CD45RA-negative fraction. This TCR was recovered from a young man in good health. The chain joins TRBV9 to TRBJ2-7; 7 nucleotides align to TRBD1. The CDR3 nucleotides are TGTGCCAGCAGCAGAACGGGACAGAATGACGAGCAGTACTTC. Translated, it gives CASSRTGQNDEQYF.